This TCR beta chain was identified during a study of OX40 agonist ivuxolimab in advanced cancers. With regard to the full study: Ivuxolimab was an agonistic, fully human IgG2 monoclonal antibody directed against OX40 (CD134), a costimulatory receptor. Intravenous ivuxolimab was administered to patients every 2 weeks at six dose levels: 0.01, 0.1, 0.3, 1.5, 3 and 10 mg/kg. Partial responses occurred in three dose-escalation patients: two with cutaneous melanoma and one with hepatocellular carcinoma. In the dose-escalation cohort, 82.7% of patients were male, and the mean age was approximately 55 years, with a range of roughly 20 to 80. The paper reports the monotherapy dose-escalation portion (N of about 54 patients) of the phase I ivuxolimab trial. Among the approximately 50 dose-escalation patients, about 19 had hepatocellular carcinoma, some 15 melanoma, 9 renal cell carcinoma and 9 head and neck cancer. Patients were allowed to have had prior anti-PD-1, anti-PD-L1 or anti-CTLA-4 therapy, and more than 35% of the dose-escalation patients had been treated with checkpoint inhibitors. The purpose of peripheral TCRbeta sequencing was to test whether ivuxolimab changed TCR sequence diversity and led to clonal T-cell expansion.

This clone was observed once. Its recognized antigen is unknown. No base quality values were provided; no much bigger clone lies one nucleotide off. Patients with a history of autoimmune disease or receiving systemic immunosuppression were excluded from the trial. Peripheral blood for TCR sequencing was drawn from every dose cohort at baseline, at cycle 4 day 1 and at cycle 7 day 1. Samples came from an open-label, multicenter, first-in-human phase I dose-escalation trial of ivuxolimab. The trial enrolled adults with locally advanced or metastatic head and neck squamous cell, hepatocellular, melanoma or renal cell carcinoma. Before TCR sequencing, CD4+ and CD8+ T cells were separately sorted from peripheral blood. The full study reports these points: Low levels of normalized T-cell clonal expansion were also seen in some nonresponding patients. On average, CD8+ T cells showed more expanded clones than CD4+ T cells after ivuxolimab. In partial responders in the 0.1-3.0 mg/kg groups, normalized peripheral clonal expansion was found to be among the lowest, especially among CD8+ T cells. The antigen specificity of the peripheral T cells that underwent clonal expansion was not determined. At doses of 0.1 to 3.0 mg/kg, clonal expansion of both CD4+ and CD8+ T cells in blood was seen between baseline and week 6.

As encoded in the germline V gene (reference sequence), CDR1 is LNHDA while CDR2 is SQIVND. The CDR3 sequence holds 16 residues, the cysteine and phenylalanine included. The entry retains the CDR3 DNA only, 48 bases that are in frame from base 1. V lost 3 bases and J lost 4 bases; the stretch between them is 15 bases long. Genomic DNA was extracted from sorted cells for sequencing of the TCRbeta CDR3 region. The immunoSEQ Assay was used to sequence the TCRbeta CDR3 regions. TCRdb limited this immuneACCESS table to in-frame rearrangements with V and J called. A share of clones is missing; checked studies link under half to unresolved V genes, and the rest is unexplained. Present in this sample are 82,000 or so clones, roughly 92% of which were seen just once. 0.55% to 0.75% of the sample comes from the top ten.

The chain was built from TRBV19 and TRBJ1-4, and possibly TRBD1, on 5 matching bases. Sequencing was performed on CD4+ or CD8+ T cells sorted from blood, taken in a trial of the OX40 agonist ivuxolimab. The clonotype originates from an adult with an advanced solid tumor such as melanoma, head and neck, liver or kidney cancer. The DNA reads TGTGCCAGTAGTATGGGACCCACTAACTATAATGAAAAACTGTTTTTT. Its translation reads: CASSMGPTNYNEKLFF.